The source of this TCR beta chain is a study of graft-versus-host responses after intestinal transplantation. Study-wide background: Recipients uniformly received anti-thymocyte globulin induction, followed by tacrolimus and steroids for 2 to 4 years. General study results and limits: The recipient marrow held GvH clones, and some of them showed up first in ileum or blood. Allograft graft-versus-host to host-versus-graft clonal ratios ran high in patients with graft-donor T cell macrochimerism.

TCRdb's copy holds only in-frame clones and misses some; the assay was immunoSEQ multiplex PCR. The sample includes fewer than 85,000 clones, approximately 96% of them seen just once. Notes on this clone: The antigen is unknown.

V lost 0 bases, J lost 3 bases, and 9 bases lay in between. The CDR3 is 14 amino acids. CDR1 and CDR2 from the germline V gene are GTSNPN and SVGIG (reference sequence). This TCR derives from a human donor who received an intestinal transplant. The sequenced sample was unstimulated CD8+ T cells sorted from spleen or lymph node cells, obtained before intestinal transplant. V gene TRBV30 combines with J gene TRBJ2-1, with D possibly matching TRBD1 (5 bases). CDR3 sequence (DNA): TGTGCCTGGAGTGTAGTAGGGGACTACAATGAGCAGTTCTTC. This sequence encodes CAWSVVGDYNEQFF.